Sequencing of this T cell receptor (beta chain) was carried out in a study of patients and donors after allogeneic stem cell transplantation. This clonotype ranks as medium-sized. TCRdb redid the calling of the RT-PCR reads with MiXCR, one entry per CDR3 protein. The sample has about 1,300 distinct CDR3 sequences, roughly 6% seen once. Between the trimmed V and J ends, which lost 8 bases and 1 base, there was a span of 18 bases. This CDR3 is 16 amino acids long. CDR1 ENHRY and CDR2 SYGVKD come from the germline V gene. The sequence was collected from a human donor who was either an allogeneic HSCT recipient or a stem cell or donor lymphocyte infusion donor (not recorded which). It is not recorded whose cells these are; they may come from a transplant donor. The sample taken for sequencing was blood, either unsorted or a sorted T cell fraction (not recorded which). The chain recombines TRBV10-3 with TRBJ1-5; no definite D call. CDR3 bases: TGTGCCATCTCGGAAGGGAATGGAGTGAGCAATCAGCCCCAGCATTTT. Encoded protein: CAISEGNGVSNQPQHF.